This T cell receptor (beta chain) was obtained from a study of cytotoxic CD8 clonotypes in ibrutinib-treated CLL (dated by TCRdb to the early 2020s). Looking at the study overall: The cohort had about ten relapsed/refractory and more than 14 treatment-naive patients; approximately 17 were IGHV unmutated. Partial responses were observed in 24 patients and complete responses in 2; after a median follow-up of around 64 months, remission was maintained in approximately 15 patients and progression was observed in roughly twelve. The response samples were drawn at a median of approximately 11 months into treatment, with a range of about 6 to 36 months. An average of about 260,000 productive templates and 94,082 productive rearrangements was obtained per sample. Of the approximately 90 participants in the trial, roughly 26 had longitudinal samples available. Cryopreserved peripheral blood mononuclear cells were obtained before treatment, at response, and at either sustained remission or disease progression. Every sample from remission and from progressive disease was obtained while the patients were still on ibrutinib.

A MiSeq instrument was used for deep resolution sequencing, which targeted depths ranging from 1 in 1 million up to 1 in 200,000 T cells, with coverage averaging 10x for each clonotype. TCR beta libraries were generated with the immunoSEQ hsTCRB Kit. On the authors' methods: Data were analyzed with ImmunoSEQ Data Assistant and ImmunoSEQ Analyzer, with V, D and J genes assigned per IMGT definitions. Clonality, with values ranging from 0 to 1, was calculated as one minus the normalized Shannon entropy of productive rearrangement frequencies. Only overrepresented clonotypes making up at least 0.05% of the repertoire of each patient were included in the public clonotype analysis. Thirteen age-matched healthy donor repertoires from immuneACCESS were used as controls for clonality. The table comes from immuneACCESS by way of TCRdb, which keeps in-frame sequences with V and J called. Part of the clones is missing from these tables; in studies checked, under half for an unresolved V gene and the rest for unknown reasons. D and trimming come from the DNA, and the V and J calls and clone size come from that table. Across this sample there are approximately 320,000 clones, with approximately 67% seen only once. The biggest ten clones account for roughly 6.8% of the sample.

Paper-wide results and their limitations: Sampling times were not matched between patients in sustained remission and patients whose disease was progressing, and lymph node repertoires were not examined. Baseline clonality was found to be higher than that of age-matched healthy donors and was strongly correlated with circulating CD8+ T-cell counts. Public clonotypes were rare and either shrank or stayed stable during treatment, and the rise in clonality at ibrutinib response reflected expansion of private clonotypes. At ibrutinib response clonality went up, during sustained remission it held steady, and at progression it dropped back toward baseline.

In its sample, this clone was seen once. Its antigen is not yet known. Within one base of it there is no much larger clone, and no base qualities were kept. For TCR beta library preparation, 1.5 to 2.5 micrograms of genomic DNA were extracted from the cryopreserved PBMCs. High-throughput TCR beta sequencing was performed on longitudinal blood samples from CLL patients receiving ibrutinib monotherapy. The patients took part in an open-label, single-center phase 2 trial of ibrutinib monotherapy. CDR1 and CDR2, looked up from the germline V gene, are MNHNS and SASEGT. V and J are trimmed by 5 bases and 0 bases, and the gene matches miss 7 bases of the junction. Its CDR3 holds 15 amino acids, cysteine through phenylalanine. Only CDR3 DNA is held: 45 bases, read in frame from base 1.

The sequence derives from a human donor with chronic lymphocytic leukemia. The material sequenced was PBMCs, taken after 36 months of ibrutinib treatment. The chain was built from TRBV6-1 and TRBJ2-7; TRBD2 lines up with 7 middle nucleotides. The sequence in DNA is TGTGCCAGCAGTCTTTTCGGGGGGTACTCCTACGAGCAGTACTTC. Its translation is CASSLFGGYSYEQYF.